This entry features one T cell receptor beta chain sequence. Synthetically made TCR analog templates were put into each PCR as spikes. Produced via immunoSEQ multiplex PCR; TCRdb's table is partial and in-frame only. The sample gives tens of thousands of clones, around 87% of which show up once; 1.5% to 2% is in the top ten. This record comes from a study of PD-L1 blockade in urothelial cancer. About the research overall: Men with urothelial cancer arising in the bladder made up about 90% of the roughly 29 patients.

This sample's time point: pretreatment peripheral blood. This CDR3 has 15 residues. With 4 bases clipped from V and 6 bases from J, the junction kept 10 bases outside the gene matches. Looked up from germline, CDR1 is SNHLY and CDR2 is FYNNEI. This receptor was taken from a man aged 55 to 70 with urothelial cancer. The chain has TRBV2 and TRBJ2-5; 8 bases map to TRBD1. The specimen comprised PBMCs, sampled around atezolizumab (anti-PD-L1) treatment. The CDR3 bases are TGTGCCAGCAGTGCACAGGGGGAGGAATCCCAGACCCAGTACTTC. This sequence encodes CASSAQGEESQTQYF.